One TCR beta chain is described in this entry. This sample was included in a study of CD8 T cells in Susac syndrome. Isolation of CD8+ and CD4+ T cells was performed negatively, whereas enrichment of TEMRA cells was done by FACS. Reverse transcription of roughly 0.5 to 1 ug RNA was carried out with random hexamers. The TCR beta CDR3 was amplified by immunoSEQ multiplex PCR across 54 Vbeta, 13 Jbeta. A single record per CDR3 protein comes from TCRdb applying MiXCR to the immunoSEQ multiplex PCR reads. The table shows about 150,000 distinct CDR3 sequences, with approximately 95% occurring only once. CDR1 and CDR2 from the germline V gene are SQVTM and ANQGSEA. This CDR3 comprises 12 residues. Trimming stripped 1 base from V and 5 bases from J, with 8 bases between.

The TCR was taken from a human donor with Susac syndrome. The gene calls are TRBV29-1 and TRBJ1-2; D unclear. Sequencing was carried out using CD4+ T cells from PBMCs. The CDR3 spells CSVEGQIYGYTF. The CDR3 region has the DNA TGCAGCGTTGAAGGCCAGATATATGGCTACACCTTC.